The 10 T cell receptor beta chains below were found in one sample sequenced in a study of breast tumors, draining lymph nodes, adjacent tissues. TCRdb passed the multiplex PCR reads through MiXCR, listing each CDR3 protein once. The sample records some 130,000 distinct CDR3 sequences, approximately 20% being singletons. Axillary draining lymph nodes of breast cancer patients supplied the node samples. Sequencing was carried out using axillary lymph node tissue. These receptors came from a female donor with breast cancer. Some clones in this sample may be carry-over from other donors' samples.

This clonotype was observed many times. The chain carries TRBV9 and TRBJ2-7, with 7 bases matching TRBD1. CDR3 length: 15 residues. The V gene's germline CDR1 is SGDLS and CDR2 YYNGEE. Unmatched junction bases numbered 7, after V lost 0 bases and J lost 4 bases. CDR3 region: CASSVATGEQYEQYF. The CDR3, as DNA: TGTGCCAGCAGCGTAGCAACAGGGGAACAATACGAGCAGTACTTC.

This clonotype was counted ten times or more. The genes are TRBV30 and TRBJ2-3; no firm D call. CDR3 size: 14 residues. Looked up from germline, CDR1 is GTSNPN and CDR2 is SVGIG (reference sequence). Trimming left V 2 bases short and J 2 bases short, with 11 bases between. The CDR3 DNA sequence: TGTGCCTGGAGTATGGGCAGCGACACAGATACGCAGTATTTT. Amino acids: CAWSMGSDTDTQYF.

Many counts were recorded for this clonotype. The V call is TRBV5-1, the J call TRBJ2-7; TRBD1 aligns across 9 bases. With V trimmed by 4 bases and J by 1 base, 6 bases remained unmatched. Germline values: CDR1 SGHRS, CDR2 YFSETQ. The CDR3 contains 15 residues. The CDR3 loop reads CASSPGTGYSYEQYF. The CDR3 region has the DNA TGCGCCAGCAGCCCTGGGACAGGGTATTCCTACGAGCAGTACTTC.

This clonotype was counted at least ten times. This chain joins TRBV6-2 or TRBV6-3 and TRBJ2-2, with D perhaps being TRBD1 or TRBD2 (5 bases each). From germline, CDR1 is MNHEY and CDR2 SVGEGT. V lost 2 bases, J lost 7 bases, and 8 bases lay in between. The CDR3 has 13 residues. The CDR3 protein is CASSYGGIGELFF. CDR3 nucleotide sequence: TGTGCCAGCAGTTACGGGGGAATCGGGGAGCTGTTTTTT.

V usage is TRBV20-1 and J usage is TRBJ2-1, with D possibly being TRBD2 (7 bases). The CDR3 contains 13 residues. Germline lookup yields CDR1 DFQATT and CDR2 SNEGSKA (reference sequence). Trimming removed 6 bases at V and 6 bases at J, with 15 bases between. CDR3 loop: CSALGGLFNEQFF. The DNA for the CDR3 is TGCAGTGCCCTCGGGGGGCTTTTCAATGAGCAGTTCTTC.

This clonotype appeared many times. The rearrangement uses TRBV6-2 or TRBV6-3 and TRBJ2-7; D may be TRBD1 (5 bases). V lost 2 bases and J lost 3, with 11 bases in between. CDR1 is MNHEY and CDR2 is SVGEGT in the germline V gene. This CDR3 is built from 14 residues. The CDR3, as DNA: TGTGCCAGCAGTTACGATTGGCAGGGCTACGAGCAGTACTTC. This gives the protein CASSYDWQGYEQYF.

This clonotype was recorded many times. V usage is TRBV5-1 and J usage is TRBJ2-1, with TRBD1 identical over 7 bases. The V segment lost 0 bases and the J segment 9 bases; nucleotides outside the gene matches: 6. The CDR3 contains 14 residues. Germline CDR1 and CDR2: SGHRS and YFSETQ. The CDR3 DNA sequence: TGCGCCAGCAGCTTGGGCAGGGGGTTCGGTGAGCAGTTCTTC. As protein: CASSLGRGFGEQFF.

This clonotype was counted at least ten times. This sequence joins TRBV6-1 and TRBJ2-3; D call uncertain. Germline V gene lookup returns CDR1 MNHNS and CDR2 SASEGT. V was cut by 7 bases and J by 2 bases, with 10 bases left in between. This CDR3 spans 13 amino acids. For the CDR3, the DNA is TGTGCCAGCAACTGGCGGCCCACAGATACGCAGTATTTT. Translated, it gives CASNWRPTDTQYF.

CDR3 nucleotides: TGCAGCGCGACTGGGGTCACCGGGGAGCTGTTTTTT. The encoded protein is CSATGVTGELFF. This chain joins TRBV29-1 and TRBJ2-2, with D hard to call. CDR3 length equals 12 residues. V lost 7 bases to trimming and J lost 4 bases, with 10 bases between them. The germline gives CDR1 SQVTM, CDR2 ANQGSEA.

This clonotype appeared many times. The chain is built from TRBV10-3 and TRBJ2-1, with TRBD2 matching 9 bases. The ends lost 6 bases at V and 7 bases at J; junction bases unmatched: 10. CDR1 is ENHRY, CDR2 SYGVKD, per germline. This CDR3 spans 15 amino acids. Written as DNA, the CDR3 is TGTGCCATCAGGGCCCAGACTAGCGGTGTTAATGAGCAGTTCTTC. It encodes CAIRAQTSGVNEQFF.